This TCR beta chain came from a study of vaccination and CD4 T cells after COVID-19. Findings and caveats of the study: Convalescent patients had a median around 90% of reactive clones appearing only post-vaccination. Convalescent patients' vaccine-specific clones were spike mono-reactive in 304 of 307 cases.

As concerns this clonotype: The antigen is not known.

CD4+ T cells that had been cultured provided DNA sequenced with the Oncomine TCR Beta short-read assay. TCRdb reprocessed the PCR reads with MiXCR, giving one entry per CDR3 protein. The data show under 25,000 distinct CDR3 sequences, with nearly 55% seen just once and nearly 6% held by the top ten. As to treatment: roughly nine-day PBMC culture with coronavirus spike peptide pools or control peptides (ViraFEST assay). CDR1 and CDR2 (germline): MNHNS, SASEGT. The CDR3 is made up of 16 amino acids. V lost 5 bases, J lost 4 bases, and 18 bases lay in between. This receptor was identified in a human donor who had recovered from COVID-19. J is TRBJ1-5 and V is TRBV6-1; the D gene is possibly TRBD1 (5 bases). The sample consisted of CD4+ T cells from blood, cultured in vitro. CDR3: CASSRETGGNNQPQHF. CDR3 DNA sequence: TGTGCCAGCAGTCGGGAGACTGGGGGTAATAATCAGCCCCAGCATTTT.